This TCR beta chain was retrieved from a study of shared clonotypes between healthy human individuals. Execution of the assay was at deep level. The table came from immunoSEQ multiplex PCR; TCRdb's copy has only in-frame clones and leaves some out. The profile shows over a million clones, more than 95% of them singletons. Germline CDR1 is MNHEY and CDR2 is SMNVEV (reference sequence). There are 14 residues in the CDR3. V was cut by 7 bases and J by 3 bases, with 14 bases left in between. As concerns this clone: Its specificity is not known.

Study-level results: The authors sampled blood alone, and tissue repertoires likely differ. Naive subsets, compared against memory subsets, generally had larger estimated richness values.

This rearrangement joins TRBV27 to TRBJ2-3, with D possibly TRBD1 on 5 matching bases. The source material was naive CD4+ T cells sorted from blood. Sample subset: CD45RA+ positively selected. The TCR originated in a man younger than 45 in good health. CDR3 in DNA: TGTGCCAGCACAAAGGGGCGGTGGACAGATACGCAGTATTTT. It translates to CASTKGRWTDTQYF.